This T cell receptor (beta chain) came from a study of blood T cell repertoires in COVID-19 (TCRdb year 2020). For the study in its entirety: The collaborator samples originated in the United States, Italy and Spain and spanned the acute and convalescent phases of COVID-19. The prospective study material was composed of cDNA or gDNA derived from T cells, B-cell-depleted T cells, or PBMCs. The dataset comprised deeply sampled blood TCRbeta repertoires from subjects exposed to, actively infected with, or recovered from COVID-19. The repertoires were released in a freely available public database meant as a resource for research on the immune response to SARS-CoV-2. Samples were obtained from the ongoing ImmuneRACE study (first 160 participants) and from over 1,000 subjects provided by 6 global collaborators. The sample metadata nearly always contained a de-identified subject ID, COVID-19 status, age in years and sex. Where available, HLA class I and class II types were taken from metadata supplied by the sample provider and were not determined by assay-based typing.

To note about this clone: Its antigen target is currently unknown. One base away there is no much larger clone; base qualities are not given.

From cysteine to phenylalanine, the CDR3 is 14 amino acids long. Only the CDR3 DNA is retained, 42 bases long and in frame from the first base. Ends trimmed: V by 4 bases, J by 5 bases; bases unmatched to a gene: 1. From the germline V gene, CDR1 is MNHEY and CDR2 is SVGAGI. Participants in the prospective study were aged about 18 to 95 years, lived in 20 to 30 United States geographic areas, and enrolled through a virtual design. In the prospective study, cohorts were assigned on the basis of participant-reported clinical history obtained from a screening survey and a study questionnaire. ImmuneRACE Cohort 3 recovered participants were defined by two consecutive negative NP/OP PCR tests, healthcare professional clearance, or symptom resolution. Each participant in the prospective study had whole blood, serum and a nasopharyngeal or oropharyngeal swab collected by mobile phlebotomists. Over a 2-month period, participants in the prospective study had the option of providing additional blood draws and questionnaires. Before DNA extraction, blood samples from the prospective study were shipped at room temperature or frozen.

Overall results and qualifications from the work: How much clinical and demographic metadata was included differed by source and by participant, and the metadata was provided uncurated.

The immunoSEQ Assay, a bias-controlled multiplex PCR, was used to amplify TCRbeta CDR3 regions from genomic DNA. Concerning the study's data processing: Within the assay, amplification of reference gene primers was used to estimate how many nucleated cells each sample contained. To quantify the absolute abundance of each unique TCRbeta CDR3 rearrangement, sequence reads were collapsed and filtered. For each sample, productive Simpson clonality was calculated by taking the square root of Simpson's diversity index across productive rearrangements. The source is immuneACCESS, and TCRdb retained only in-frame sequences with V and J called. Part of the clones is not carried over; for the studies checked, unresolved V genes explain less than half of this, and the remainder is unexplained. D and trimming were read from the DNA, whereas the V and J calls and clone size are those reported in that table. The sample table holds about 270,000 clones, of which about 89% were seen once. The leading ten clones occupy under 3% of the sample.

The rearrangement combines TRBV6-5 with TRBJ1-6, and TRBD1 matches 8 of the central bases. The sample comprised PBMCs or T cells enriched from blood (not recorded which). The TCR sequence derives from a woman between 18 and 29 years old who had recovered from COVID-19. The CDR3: CASSWTGHNSPLHF. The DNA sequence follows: TGTGCCAGCAGTTGGACAGGGCATAATTCACCCCTCCACTTT.